A single sample is the source of the 9 T cell receptor beta chains below, sequenced in a study of T cell responses to AZD1222 COVID-19 vaccine. Measured with immunoSEQ multiplex PCR; TCRdb has only the in-frame clones, and not every one. The table lists 160,000 or so clones, roughly nine tenths of them singletons. The sequencing used peripheral blood, collected on day 0 of AZD1222 vaccination. These receptors originate from an adult in good health.

The rearrangement uses TRBV29-1 and TRBJ2-7, with 7 bases identical to TRBD1. The CDR3 length is 13 residues. Germline V lookup: CDR1 SQVTM, CDR2 ANQGSEA. V dropped 5 bases and J dropped 3; count of bases not matched to a gene: 7. CDR3 amino acids: CSVPTGTVYEQYV. In DNA form, the CDR3 reads TGCAGCGTTCCGACCGGGACAGTCTACGAGCAGTACGTC.

This chain links TRBV5-6 with TRBJ1-3; D possibly corresponds to TRBD1 (5 bases). The CDR3 is 16 residues long. CDR1 SGHDT and CDR2 YYEEEE come from the germline V gene. Trimming removed 5 bases at V and 2 bases at J, with 17 bases between. CDR3 residues: CASSLRGEWTGNTIYF. CDR3 nucleotide sequence: TGTGCCAGCAGTTTAAGAGGGGAATGGACTGGAAACACCATATATTTT.

The chain joins TRBV7-3 to TRBJ1-6; D remains unclear. CDR3 length: 14 amino acids. The germline gives CDR1 SGHTA, CDR2 FQGTGA. V lost 0 bases and J lost 5, with 5 bases in between. CDR3 sequence reads: CASSLTTHNSPLHF. CDR3 nucleotide sequence: TGTGCCAGCAGCTTAACAACCCATAATTCACCCCTCCACTTT.

J is TRBJ2-5 and V is TRBV7-2, with 8 bases matching TRBD2. CDR1 SGHTA and CDR2 FQGNSA come from the germline V gene. The CDR3 spans 15 residues. Trimming took 5 bases from V and 4 from J; bases not matched to a gene: 9. The CDR3 DNA follows: TGTGCCAGCAGCCCGGGAGGGCCCACGACAGAGACCCAGTACTTC. Encoded protein: CASSPGGPTTETQYF.

This sequence joins TRBV29-1 and TRBJ2-3; D may match TRBD1 or TRBD2 (5 bases each). CDR3 length: 15 amino acids. Germline V lookup: CDR1 SQVTM, CDR2 ANQGSEA. Trimming cost V 7 bases and J 2 bases, with 19 bases left between them. This CDR3 reads CSAYPVGEYTDTQYF. Written as DNA, the CDR3 is TGCAGCGCATACCCGGTAGGGGAGTACACAGATACGCAGTATTTT.

This chain connects TRBV29-1 to TRBJ2-1, with D perhaps matching TRBD1 or TRBD2 (5 bases each). This CDR3 comprises 11 residues. The V gene lost 7 bases and the J gene lost 8 bases, with 12 bases spanning the gap. Germline V gene lookup returns CDR1 SQVTM and CDR2 ANQGSEA. Here the CDR3 DNA reads TGCAGCGAGTTGAGGGGCCATGAGCAGTTCTTC. Translated: CSELRGHEQFF.

The chain recombines TRBV10-3 with TRBJ1-3; D not resolved. This CDR3 region has 15 residues. CDR1 and CDR2 (germline): ENHRY, SYGVKD. Trimming shortened V by 3 bases and J by 0 bases, and 9 bases separated the two germline ends. The CDR3 is CAISETVLSGNTIYF. The CDR3 DNA is TGTGCCATCAGTGAAACGGTCCTCTCTGGAAACACCATATATTTT.

The chain recombines TRBV19 with TRBJ1-5; D unclear. V shed 5 bases and J shed 5 bases, with 16 bases lying between them. The CDR3 runs 15 residues. The V gene's germline CDR1 is LNHDA and CDR2 SQIVND (reference sequence). The CDR3 loop reads CASSARRGLDQPQHF. The CDR3 coding sequence is TGTGCCAGTAGTGCCCGTAGAGGGCTCGATCAGCCCCAGCATTTT.

This clone was recorded many times. The chain employs TRBV19 and TRBJ2-1; 8 positions agree with TRBD2. The CDR3 is 18 amino acids. Looked up from germline, CDR1 is LNHDA and CDR2 is SQIVND (reference sequence). Unmatched junction bases numbered 7, after V lost 0 bases and J lost 0 bases. CDR3: CASSIDWAGGRSYNEQFF. In DNA, the CDR3 is TGTGCCAGTAGTATAGATTGGGCGGGAGGCCGCTCCTACAATGAGCAGTTCTTC.